What follows are 26 T cell receptor beta chains derived from one specimen sequenced in a study of T cells in Graves' hyperthyroidism and ophthalmopathy (dated by TCRdb to the late 2010s). The method was multiplex PCR. Sequencing took place on an Illumina HiSeq 2000. Amplification of TCR beta CDR3 regions was carried out from RNA transcripts. For the first round of RT-PCR on the TCR CDR3, the HTBI primer set was used together with the Qiagen OneStep RT-PCR kit. TCRdb reanalyzed the raw reads on its own, using fastp at Q25 for trimming and MiXCR for clone calling, and kept in-frame beta chains. Each CDR3 protein gets just one entry, which takes the most common genes and DNA from the rows behind it. This sample lists 150,000 or so distinct CDR3 sequences; around 20% were detected once. The ten most abundant clones make up more than 60% of the sample. Sequencing was carried out using blood. Receptors originate from a woman between 45 and 60 years old with Graves' hyperthyroidism that later progressed to Graves' ophthalmopathy.

The chain carries TRBV20-1 and TRBJ2-6; 9 bases agree with TRBD1. The germline CDR1 and CDR2 sequences are DFQATT and SNEGSKA (reference sequence). The CDR3 runs 18 residues. After removal of 0 bases from V and 0 bases from J, the junction contained 6 bases not matched to a gene. The CDR3 bases are TGCAGTGCTAGAGAGGGGGGACAGGGAGGCTCTGGGGCCAACGTCCTGACTTTC. Translation: CSAREGGQGGSGANVLTF.

This clonotype has only a few counts. The chain has TRBV4-1 and TRBJ1-1; D may be TRBD1 (6 bases). V was clipped by 4 bases and J by 2 bases, with 11 bases between them. This CDR3 comprises 14 residues. Germline V gene lookup returns CDR1 MGHRA and CDR2 YSYEKL. CDR3 sequence reads: CASSLRQANTEAFF. CDR3 bases: TGCGCCAGCAGCCTGAGACAGGCTAACACTGAAGCTTTCTTT.

This clonotype was observed a few times. The rearrangement uses TRBV7-2 and TRBJ2-4; 9 nucleotides align to TRBD2. The CDR3 is 18 residues long. The germline V gene has CDR1 SGHTA and CDR2 FQGNSA. V shed 5 bases and J 3 bases; nucleotides not matched to a gene: 14. The CDR3 DNA reads TGTGCCAGCAGCCCAAACCTTAGCGGGAGTAAGAACAAAAACATTCAGTACTTC. This encodes CASSPNLSGSKNKNIQYF.

This clonotype was seen a handful of times. The chain recombines TRBV6-1 with TRBJ2-1; D may be TRBD1 (5 bases). This CDR3 has 11 amino acids. V was trimmed by 1 base and J by 15 bases, leaving 10 bases between them. Per the germline V gene, CDR1 is MNHNS and CDR2 is SASEGT. The CDR3: CASSEGLGVFF. The CDR3, as DNA: TGTGCCAGCAGTGAAGGTCTAGGGGTGTTCTTC.

This clonotype was seen ten or more times. The chain joins TRBV20-1 to TRBJ2-7; D is ambiguous. The CDR3 length is 12 residues. Between the trimmed V and J ends, which lost 0 bases and 1 base, there was a span of 4 bases. Germline V lookup: CDR1 DFQATT, CDR2 SNEGSKA (reference sequence). Written as DNA, the CDR3 is TGCAGTGCTAGAGAGGGGTCCTACGAGCAGTACTTC. It encodes CSAREGSYEQYF.

This clonotype was recorded at least ten times. The chain uses TRBV20-1 and TRBJ2-5, with 7 bases identical to TRBD2. The V and J ends lost 3 bases and 5 bases, in that order; junction bases with no gene match: 6. Germline values: CDR1 DFQATT, CDR2 SNEGSKA (reference sequence). CDR3 size: 13 residues. This CDR3 reads CSASRGDGETQYF. CDR3 in DNA: TGCAGTGCTAGTCGGGGGGACGGGGAGACCCAGTACTTC.

This clonotype showed up many times. J is TRBJ2-7 and V is TRBV7-9, with D perhaps TRBD1 or TRBD2 (5 bases each). V lost 4 bases and J lost 1, with 8 bases in between. The V gene's germline CDR1 is SEHNR and CDR2 FQNEAQ (reference sequence). This CDR3 spans 13 amino acids. CDR3 nucleotides: TGTGCCAGCAGCTCCGGGGCATCCTACGAGCAGTACTTC. Residues: CASSSGASYEQYF.

CDR3 in DNA: TGTGCCACCAGCAGTCCGGGACGGCTTGAGTACAATGAGCAGTTCTTC. Its translation is CATSSPGRLEYNEQFF. This chain connects TRBV15 to TRBJ2-1; D may correspond to TRBD1 or TRBD2 (5 bases each). Trimming took 3 bases from V and 4 from J, leaving 16 bases between them. Germline CDR1 LNHNV, CDR2 YYDKDF (reference sequence). The CDR3 has 16 residues.

This clonotype appeared a few times. Mismatch with germline at one junction end may stem from a read error. This chain joins TRBV19 and TRBJ2-7; a possible D gene is TRBD2 (6 bases). The CDR3 is made up of 14 amino acids. CDR1 is LNHDA and CDR2 is SQIVND in the germline V gene (reference sequence). The CDR3 spells CARSIRGGGDEQYF. CDR3 bases: TGTGCCAGGAGTATTCGCGGAGGCGGGGACGAGCAGTACTTC.

This clonotype was detected many times. The rearrangement links TRBV28 to TRBJ2-7; the match to TRBD1 covers 7 bases. Germline V gene sequence: CDR1 MDHEN, CDR2 SYDVKM. The ends lost 10 bases at V and 4 bases at J; junction bases unmatched: 10. There are 13 residues in the CDR3. CDR3 sequence reads: CAISGGFPYEQYF. As DNA, the CDR3 is TGTGCCATTTCAGGGGGTTTTCCATACGAGCAGTACTTC.

Many counts were recorded for this clonotype. The rearrangement uses TRBV11-2 and TRBJ2-3, with TRBD2 matching over 11 bases. This CDR3 has 17 amino acids. Unmatched junction bases numbered 4, after V lost 1 base and J lost 1 base. Germline assignment: CDR1 SGHAT and CDR2 FQNNGV. DNA of the CDR3: TGTGCCAGCAGCTTAGGGCTAGCGGGGGGTGGCACAGATACGCAGTATTTT. Protein sequence: CASSLGLAGGGTDTQYF.

This clonotype was recorded many times. J is TRBJ1-1 and V is TRBV12-3 or TRBV12-4; 9 positions agree with TRBD1. CDR3 length equals 15 residues. Trimming took 8 bases from V and 4 from J; bases not matched to a gene: 11. CDR3 DNA sequence: TGTGCCAGCCTAAAACAGACAGGGGGTGCCACTGAAGCTTTCTTT. It specifies CASLKQTGGATEAFF.

This clonotype was detected ten times or more. This sequence joins TRBV5-5 and TRBJ1-5; D is uncertain. V was pared by 1 base and J by 3 bases, with 11 bases between. Germline V gene sequence: CDR1 SGHKS, CDR2 YYEKEE (reference sequence). There are 15 residues in the CDR3. CDR3: CASSLSGPNNQPQHF. The CDR3 DNA sequence: TGTGCCAGCAGCTTGAGTGGACCGAACAATCAGCCCCAGCATTTT. Supplemented by reference TRBV5-5 and TRBJ1-5, the full variable domain reads DAGVTQSPTHLIKTRGQQVTLRCSPISGHKSVSWYQQVLGQGPQFIFQYYEKEERGRGNFPDRFSARQFPNYSSELNVNALLLGDSALYLCASSLSGPNNQPQHFGDGTRLSIL.

This clonotype was counted at least ten times. The chain uses TRBV11-2 and TRBJ2-1, with a possible D match to TRBD1 (5 bases). This CDR3 is 15 amino acids long. V dropped 5 bases and J dropped 3 bases, with 14 bases sitting between them. Germline CDR1 is SGHAT and CDR2 is FQNNGV. CDR3: CASSPIRGNYNEQFF. CDR3 coding DNA: TGTGCCAGCAGCCCCATTAGGGGCAACTACAATGAGCAGTTCTTC.

The genes are TRBV7-9 and TRBJ2-1, with TRBD1 matching over 8 bases. Trimming took 5 bases from V and 6 from J; bases not matched to a gene: 6. CDR3 length equals 14 residues. Germline CDR1 SEHNR, CDR2 FQNEAQ (reference sequence). As DNA, the CDR3 is TGTGCCAGCAGCCCACAGGGGGGAATCAATGAGCAGTTCTTC. Its protein product is CASSPQGGINEQFF.

The chain combines TRBV28 with TRBJ1-1; 11 bases are shared with TRBD1. The V gene's germline CDR1 is MDHEN and CDR2 SYDVKM. Trimming at V came to 7 bases and at J to 1 base, leaving 8 bases not matched to a gene. CDR3 length equals 16 residues. The CDR3 loop is CASKTPGQGGNTEAFF. The CDR3 DNA is TGTGCCAGCAAAACTCCGGGACAGGGGGGGAACACTGAAGCTTTCTTT. Based on the CDR3 plus reference TRBV28 and TRBJ1-1, the full variable domain is DVKVTQSSRYLVKRTGEKVFLECVQDMDHENMFWYRQDPGLGLRLIYFSYDVKMKEKGDIPEGYSVSREKKERFSLILESASTNQTSMYLCASKTPGQGGNTEAFFGQGTRLTVV.

This clonotype was counted ten times or more. The V and J genes are TRBV15 and TRBJ2-2; D remains unclear. The CDR3 loop spans 14 amino acids. In germline, CDR1 is LNHNV, CDR2 YYDKDF (reference sequence). V dropped 3 bases and J dropped 5 bases, with 10 bases sitting between them. The CDR3 loop reads CATSSYRLTGELFF. CDR3 in DNA: TGTGCCACCAGCAGTTATAGGTTGACCGGGGAGCTGTTTTTT.

This clonotype has at least ten counts. V gene TRBV3-1 combines with J gene TRBJ2-7, with 8 bases that match TRBD2. V trimming: 4 bases; J trimming: 2 bases; junction bases outside the gene matches: 10. Germline loops: CDR1 LGHDT, CDR2 YNNKEL (reference sequence). This CDR3 has 16 amino acids. For the CDR3, the DNA is TGTGCCAGCAGCCCCGACCCCGGGACTAGGGCCTACGAGCAGTACTTC. Encoded protein: CASSPDPGTRAYEQYF.

This clonotype was found many times. This chain uses TRBV20-1 with TRBJ2-3; D is ambiguous. The CDR3 loop spans 11 amino acids. Trimming cost V 6 bases and J 0 bases, with 4 bases left between them. Per the germline V gene, CDR1 is DFQATT and CDR2 is SNEGSKA (reference sequence). DNA for the CDR3: TGCAGTGCCTCAAGCACAGATACGCAGTATTTT. This sequence encodes CSASSTDTQYF.

This clonotype occurred many times. The chain employs TRBV3-1 and TRBJ2-7, with TRBD2 identical over 12 bases. Trimming took 2 bases from V and 4 from J; bases not matched to a gene: 3. Per the germline V gene, CDR1 is LGHDT and CDR2 is YNNKEL (reference sequence). This CDR3 spans 15 amino acids. The CDR3 DNA reads TGTGCCAGCAGCCAACCCACTAGCGGGAGGTACGAGCAGTACTTC. This encodes CASSQPTSGRYEQYF.

The chain combines TRBV5-5 with TRBJ2-3; 9 bases line up with TRBD2. Germline CDR1 reads SGHKS; CDR2 reads YYEKEE (reference sequence). Trimming cost V 0 bases and J 3 bases; bases outside gene matches: 11. CDR3 size: 18 residues. Here the CDR3 DNA reads TGTGCCAGCAGCTTGGTGGCGGGAGGGGCGGGAAAAACAGATACGCAGTATTTT. It yields the protein CASSLVAGGAGKTDTQYF.

This clonotype was seen at least ten times. The chain carries TRBV11-2 and TRBJ1-1, with D hard to call. V gave up 5 bases and J gave up 2 bases, with 9 bases separating them. The CDR3 runs to 13 residues. Germline values: CDR1 SGHAT, CDR2 FQNNGV. In DNA, the CDR3 is TGTGCCAGCAGCCTCAGTTACAACACTGAAGCTTTCTTT. The encoded protein is CASSLSYNTEAFF. Together with reference TRBV11-2 and TRBJ1-1, the CDR3 gives the full variable domain: EAGVAQSPRYKIIEKRQSVAFWCNPISGHATLYWYQQILGQGPKLLIQFQNNGVVDDSQLPKDRFSAERLKGVDSTLKIQPAKLEDSAVYLCASSLSYNTEAFFGQGTRLTVV.

This clonotype came up a few times. J is TRBJ2-2 and V is TRBV9; no clear D. The CDR3 consists of 12 residues. The germline V gene has CDR1 SGDLS and CDR2 YYNGEE. The V gene lost 6 bases and the J gene lost 6 bases, with 9 bases spanning the gap. CDR3 protein: CASNPISGELFF. CDR3 DNA: TGTGCCAGCAACCCCATCTCCGGGGAGCTGTTTTTT.

This clonotype was recorded a few times. V usage is TRBV12-3 or TRBV12-4 and J usage is TRBJ2-6; the match to TRBD1 covers 10 bases. This CDR3 spans 18 amino acids. The ends lost 4 bases at V and 0 bases at J; junction bases unmatched: 6. The CDR3 sequence: CASSSRTGGSSGANVLTF. CDR3 nucleotides: TGTGCCAGCAGTTCCAGGACAGGGGGGAGCTCTGGGGCCAACGTCCTGACTTTC.

This clonotype was seen repeatedly, ten times or more. The J gene is TRBJ2-7, the V gene TRBV20-1, with 7 bases that match TRBD2. Per germline, CDR1 DFQATT and CDR2 SNEGSKA (reference sequence). Germline trimming cut 6 bases from V and 2 bases from J; bases unmatched to any gene: 7. CDR3 length: 13 amino acids. CDR3 amino acids: CSARRTSTYEQYF. The CDR3 DNA reads TGCAGTGCAAGAAGGACTAGTACCTACGAGCAGTACTTC.

The chain carries TRBV28 and TRBJ2-7; TRBD2 matches 7 bases. The CDR3 length is 15 residues. J gave up 0 bases and V 6 bases, and 8 bases lay outside the gene matches. In germline, CDR1 is MDHEN, CDR2 SYDVKM. The CDR3 sequence: CASRPLADLSYEQYF. The CDR3 DNA sequence: TGTGCCAGCAGACCGCTAGCGGACCTCTCCTACGAGCAGTACTTC.